The T cell receptor (beta chain) described here comes from a study of T cells after yellow fever vaccination (dated by TCRdb to the late 2010s). General notes on the study: Libraries from fractions with low cell numbers were prepared with the SMART-Seq v4 Ultra Low Input RNA kit. Two healthy male donors, one aged 18 to 30 and one aged 30 to 40 years, made up the cohort. To track T-cell clones before and after primary and booster YFV17D yellow fever vaccination, bulk TCR alpha and beta repertoires were sequenced longitudinally. Blood samples were taken at several timepoints before and after primary and secondary immunization, and bulk PBMC replicates and cell subsets were isolated. On the study overall, not on this receptor specifically: Compared with the primary T-cell response, the secondary T-cell response was weaker but faster, peaking on day 5 rather than day 15. Because only a couple of donors were included in the study, the extent to which the findings can be generalized is limited. After the booster, most of the clones that had expanded following primary vaccination were detected again (almost 98% of CD4 and 80% to 90% of CD8), which suggests that memory was broadly maintained. A small share of clonotypes was detected in both CD4 and CD8 compartments, with the overlap likely arising from convergent recombination. FACS-sorted repertoires could contain abundant contaminating clonotypes from the bulk population, so computational filtering was required.

TCR cDNA was made using 5'RACE template switching, a step that added a universal primer site and unique molecular identifiers. cDNA synthesis was primed from both the TCR alpha and TCR beta constant segments. Two PCR steps were used to amplify libraries, with sample barcodes and sequencing adapters being added in the second step. Sequencing of libraries was performed on Illumina HiSeq 2500 (2x100 bp) or NovaSeq (2x150 bp). Processing in the source paper ran as follows. MIGEC was used to demultiplex reads and collapse the reads into UMI consensus sequences, and MiXCR was used for V(D)J alignment. Vaccine-responding clonotypes were defined with edgeR using replicate PBMC samples, requiring FDR below 0.01 and a log2 fold change above 5 up to day 15. Each bulk clonotype was labeled CD4 or CD8 based on which sequenced repertoire, CD4 or CD8, contained the clonotype at higher abundance. TCRdb itself trimmed the public reads at Q25 with fastp, ran MiXCR and retained productive beta chains. When rows share a CDR3 protein, they turn into one entry using the most common DNA and genes. The V and J calls follow TCRdb's processing rather than the paper's. The table for this sample lists under 600,000 distinct CDR3 sequences; roughly 13% of them were counted only once. The ten largest clones add up to over 12% of the sample.

After removal of 2 bases from V and 1 base from J, the junction retains 2 bases not matched to a gene. The CDR3 holds 15 amino acids from the cysteine to the phenylalanine. Just CDR3 DNA is preserved here, 45 bases in frame from base 1. As encoded in the germline V gene (reference sequence), CDR1 is LGHDT while CDR2 is YNNKEL. Worth noting for this clonotype: The antigen it recognizes is unknown. Base quality data are lacking; no much larger clone is found one base away.

The treatment or condition label, read with the paper, signifies: live attenuated yellow fever vaccine strain. At each blood-draw timepoint, two biological replicates of bulk PBMCs were obtained. A standard Ficoll-Paque protocol was used to isolate PBMCs from peripheral blood. TriZol was used to extract RNA from bulk PBMCs, CD4 and CD8 fractions, and dextramer-positive and dextramer-negative fractions. In this chain, TRBV3-1 is recombined with TRBJ2-5; a stretch of 9 junction bases matches TRBD2. Sequencing was performed on PBMCs, taken on the day of the yellow fever booster vaccination. This sequence was found in a man aged 25-45 years who received the YFV17D yellow fever vaccine. The base sequence is TGTGCCAGCAGCCAACTAGCGGGGACCCAAGAGACCCAGTACTTC. Translation gives CASSQLAGTQETQYF.